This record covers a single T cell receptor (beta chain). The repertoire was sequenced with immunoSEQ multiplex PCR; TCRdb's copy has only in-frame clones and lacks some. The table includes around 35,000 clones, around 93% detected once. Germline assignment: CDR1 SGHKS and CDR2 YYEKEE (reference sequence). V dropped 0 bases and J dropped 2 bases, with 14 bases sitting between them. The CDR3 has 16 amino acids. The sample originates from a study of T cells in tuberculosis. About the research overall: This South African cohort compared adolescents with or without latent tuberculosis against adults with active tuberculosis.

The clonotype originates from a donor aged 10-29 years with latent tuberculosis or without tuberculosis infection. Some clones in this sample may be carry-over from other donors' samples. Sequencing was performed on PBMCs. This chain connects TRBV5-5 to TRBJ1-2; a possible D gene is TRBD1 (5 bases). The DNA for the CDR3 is TGTGCCAGCAGCTTGGCCGTGGGGGGAACAAACTATGGCTACACCTTC. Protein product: CASSLAVGGTNYGYTF.